The rows below give T cell receptor beta chains drawn from one sample of a study of blood T cells in healthy people across ages. TCRdb ran MiXCR on the 5' RACE reads and lists one entry per CDR3 protein. The table shows approximately 1.5 million distinct CDR3 sequences, with roughly 32% occurring only once. The sample taken for sequencing was blood. Receptors were obtained from a woman between 25 and 40 years old in good health. Each CDR3 is given with its conserved first and last residue. Each record gives: clone size, CDR3 length, J gene, D gene, V gene, CDR3 protein. The D gene is left open where the match is weak. Only part of the rows carry a size: once, few, many, or a class if the clone is expanded.

abundance: NA; len: 16; j_gene: NA; d_gene: TRBD2; v_gene: TRBV5-1; CDR3aa: CASGKPGLAGGETQYF
abundance: NA; len: 18; j_gene: TRBJ2-5; d_gene: NA; v_gene: TRBV14; CDR3aa: CASSQDPSGPGYQETQYF
abundance: few; len: 16; j_gene: TRBJ2-3; d_gene: NA; v_gene: TRBV9; CDR3aa: CASSGLGGRDGDTQYF
abundance: NA; len: 17; j_gene: TRBJ2-1; d_gene: NA; v_gene: TRBV10-2; CDR3aa: CASSDSYTGQTYNEQFF
abundance: NA; len: 16; j_gene: TRBJ2-1; d_gene: NA; v_gene: TRBV7-6; CDR3aa: CASSSPLALSYNEQFF
abundance: NA; len: 11; j_gene: TRBJ2-7; d_gene: NA; v_gene: TRBV27; CDR3aa: CASRGGQEQYF
abundance: NA; len: 14; j_gene: TRBJ1-5; d_gene: NA; v_gene: TRBV2; CDR3aa: CASRVGVGNQPQHF
abundance: few; len: 16; j_gene: TRBJ1-5; d_gene: NA; v_gene: TRBV20-1; CDR3aa: CSARGHSRGGNQPQHF
abundance: NA; len: 17; j_gene: TRBJ2-7; d_gene: TRBD2; v_gene: TRBV20-1; CDR3aa: CSARGPSGSSEAYEQYF
abundance: few; len: 13; j_gene: TRBJ2-5; d_gene: TRBD2; v_gene: TRBV7-9; CDR3aa: CASSRTSGGSQYF
abundance: few; len: 11; j_gene: TRBJ1-2; d_gene: NA; v_gene: TRBV20-1; CDR3aa: CSARVPVGYTF
abundance: NA; len: 14; j_gene: TRBJ2-3; d_gene: NA; v_gene: TRBV6-6; CDR3aa: CASSYGANTDTQYF
abundance: NA; len: 13; j_gene: TRBJ1-2; d_gene: NA; v_gene: TRBV7-8; CDR3aa: CASSLTGKYGYTF